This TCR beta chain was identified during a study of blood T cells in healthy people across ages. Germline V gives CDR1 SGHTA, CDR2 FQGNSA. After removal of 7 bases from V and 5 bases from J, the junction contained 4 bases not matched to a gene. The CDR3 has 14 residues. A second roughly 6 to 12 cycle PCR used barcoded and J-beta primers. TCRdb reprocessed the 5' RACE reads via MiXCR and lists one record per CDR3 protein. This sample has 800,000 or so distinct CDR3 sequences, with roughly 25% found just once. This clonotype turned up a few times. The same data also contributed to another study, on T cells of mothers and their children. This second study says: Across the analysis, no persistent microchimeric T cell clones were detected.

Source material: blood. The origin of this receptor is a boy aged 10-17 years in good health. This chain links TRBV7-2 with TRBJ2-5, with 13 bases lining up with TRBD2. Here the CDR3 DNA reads TGTGCCAGCAACCCGACTAGCGGGAGGGAGACCCAGTACTTC. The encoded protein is CASNPTSGRETQYF.